This T cell receptor (beta chain) was documented in a study of identical twins. Whole-study findings and limits: The degree of excess twin sharing was weaker in beta out-of-frame sequences.

TCRdb fed the 5' RACE reads into MiXCR, producing one record per CDR3 protein. The sample shows about 500,000 distinct CDR3 sequences, over 11% of them seen only once. Remarks on this clonotype: Its specificity is unknown.

The same data also went into a second study, on yellow fever vaccine responses in identical twins.

Sequenced material: CD4+ T cells sorted from blood. This sequence originates from a woman aged 18-29 years in good health.

The CDR3 loop is CASSVGSEKLFF. In DNA form, the CDR3 reads TGTGCCAGCAGCGTAGGGAGTGAAAAACTGTTTTTT. This chain joins TRBV9 and TRBJ1-4; D remains unclear. The germline gives CDR1 SGDLS, CDR2 YYNGEE. Trimming took 0 bases from V and 7 from J, leaving 4 bases between them. The CDR3 is made up of 12 amino acids.